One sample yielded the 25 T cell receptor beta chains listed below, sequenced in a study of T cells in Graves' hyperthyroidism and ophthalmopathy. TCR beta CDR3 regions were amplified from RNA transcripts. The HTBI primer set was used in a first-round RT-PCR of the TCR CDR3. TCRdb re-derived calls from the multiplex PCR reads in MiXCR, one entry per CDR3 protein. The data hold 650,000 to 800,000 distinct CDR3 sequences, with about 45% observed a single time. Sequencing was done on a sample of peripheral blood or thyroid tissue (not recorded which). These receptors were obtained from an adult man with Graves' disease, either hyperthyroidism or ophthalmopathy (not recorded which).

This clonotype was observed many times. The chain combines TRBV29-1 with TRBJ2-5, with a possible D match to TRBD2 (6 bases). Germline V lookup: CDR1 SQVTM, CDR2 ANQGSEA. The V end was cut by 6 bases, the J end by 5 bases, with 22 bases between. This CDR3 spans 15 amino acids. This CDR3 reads CSVPRPGVELETQYF. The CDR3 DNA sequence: TGCAGCGTCCCGAGACCGGGGGTGGAGCTCGAGACCCAGTACTTC.

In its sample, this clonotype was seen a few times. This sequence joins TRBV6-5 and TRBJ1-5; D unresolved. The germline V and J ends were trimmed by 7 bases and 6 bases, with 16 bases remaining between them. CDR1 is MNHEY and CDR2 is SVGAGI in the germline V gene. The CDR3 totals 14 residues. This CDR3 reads CASNNGGPGQPQHF. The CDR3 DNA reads TGTGCCAGCAACAACGGAGGGCCGGGTCAGCCCCAGCATTTT.

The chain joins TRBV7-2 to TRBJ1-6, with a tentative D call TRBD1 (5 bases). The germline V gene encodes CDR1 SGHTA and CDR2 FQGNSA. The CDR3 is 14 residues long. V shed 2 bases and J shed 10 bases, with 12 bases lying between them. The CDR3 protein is CASSLFRAGSPLHF. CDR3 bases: TGTGCCAGCAGCTTATTCAGGGCTGGATCACCCCTCCACTTT.

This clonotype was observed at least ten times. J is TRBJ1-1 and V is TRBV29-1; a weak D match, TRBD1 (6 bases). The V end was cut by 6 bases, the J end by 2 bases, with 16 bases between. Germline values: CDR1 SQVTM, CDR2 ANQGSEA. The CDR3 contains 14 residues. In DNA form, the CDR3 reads TGCAGCGTGGATCTCCGGGACACAAACACTGAAGCTTTCTTT. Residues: CSVDLRDTNTEAFF.

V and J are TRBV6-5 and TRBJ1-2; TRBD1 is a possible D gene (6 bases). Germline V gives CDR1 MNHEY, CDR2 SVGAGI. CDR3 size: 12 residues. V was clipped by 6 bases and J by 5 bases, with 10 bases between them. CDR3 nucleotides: TGTGCCAGCAGGTTCCAGGGGTATGGCTACACCTTC. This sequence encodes CASRFQGYGYTF.

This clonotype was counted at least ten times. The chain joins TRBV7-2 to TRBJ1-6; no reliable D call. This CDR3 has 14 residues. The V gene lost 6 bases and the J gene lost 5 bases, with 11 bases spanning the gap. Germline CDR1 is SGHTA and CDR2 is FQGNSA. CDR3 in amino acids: CASRAAGNNSPLHF. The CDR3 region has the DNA TGTGCCAGCAGAGCGGCGGGAAATAATTCACCCCTCCACTTT.

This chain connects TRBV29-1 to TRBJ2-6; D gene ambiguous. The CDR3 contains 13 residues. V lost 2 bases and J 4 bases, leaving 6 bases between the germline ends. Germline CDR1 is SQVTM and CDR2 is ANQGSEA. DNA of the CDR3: TGCAGCGTTGAAAAACAGGGGGCCAACGTCCTGACTTTC. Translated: CSVEKQGANVLTF.

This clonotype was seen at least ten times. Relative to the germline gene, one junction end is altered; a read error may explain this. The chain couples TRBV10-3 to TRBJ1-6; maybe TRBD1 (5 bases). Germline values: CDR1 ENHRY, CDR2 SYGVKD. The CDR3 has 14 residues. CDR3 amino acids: CASSADGANSPLHF. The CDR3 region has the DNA TGTGCCAGCAGTGCGGACGGGGCCAATTCACCCCTCCACTTT.

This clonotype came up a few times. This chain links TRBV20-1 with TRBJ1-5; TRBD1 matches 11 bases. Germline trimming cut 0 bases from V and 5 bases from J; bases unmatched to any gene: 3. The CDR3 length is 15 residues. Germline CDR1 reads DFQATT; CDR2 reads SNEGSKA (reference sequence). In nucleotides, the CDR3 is TGCAGTGCTAGAGATCAGGGACAGGGGGATCAGCCCCAGCATTTT. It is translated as CSARDQGQGDQPQHF.

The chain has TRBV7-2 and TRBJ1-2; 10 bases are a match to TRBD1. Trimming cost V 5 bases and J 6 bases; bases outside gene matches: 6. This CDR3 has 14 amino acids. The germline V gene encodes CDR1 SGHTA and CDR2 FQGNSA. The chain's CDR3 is CASSPIDRGHGYTF. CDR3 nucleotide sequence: TGTGCCAGCAGCCCAATCGACAGGGGGCATGGCTACACCTTC.

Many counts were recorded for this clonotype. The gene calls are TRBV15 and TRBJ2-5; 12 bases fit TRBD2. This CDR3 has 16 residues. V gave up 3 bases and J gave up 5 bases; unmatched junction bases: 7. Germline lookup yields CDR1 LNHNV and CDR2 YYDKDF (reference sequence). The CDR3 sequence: CATSSIRTSGDETQYF. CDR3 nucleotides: TGTGCCACCAGCAGTATCCGGACTAGCGGGGATGAGACCCAGTACTTC. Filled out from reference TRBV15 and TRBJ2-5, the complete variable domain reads DAMVIQNPRYQVTQFGKPVTLSCSQTLNHNVMYWYQQKSSQAPKLLFHYYDKDFNNEADTPDNFQSRRPNTSFCFLDIRSPGLGDTAMYLCATSSIRTSGDETQYFGPGTRLLVL.

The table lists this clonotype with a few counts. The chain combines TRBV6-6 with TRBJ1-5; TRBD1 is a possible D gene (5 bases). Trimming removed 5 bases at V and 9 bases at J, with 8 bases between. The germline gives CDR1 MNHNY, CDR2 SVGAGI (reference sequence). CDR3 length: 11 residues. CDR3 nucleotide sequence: TGTGCCAGCAGTCACGGGGGGCCCCAGCATTTT. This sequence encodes CASSHGGPQHF.

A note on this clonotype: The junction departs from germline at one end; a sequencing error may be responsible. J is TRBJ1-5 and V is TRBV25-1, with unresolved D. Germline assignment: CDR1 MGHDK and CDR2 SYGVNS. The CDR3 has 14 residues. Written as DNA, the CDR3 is TGTGCCTGCAGTGCCCGTGGGGGCAATCAGCCCCAGCATTTT. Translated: CACSARGGNQPQHF.

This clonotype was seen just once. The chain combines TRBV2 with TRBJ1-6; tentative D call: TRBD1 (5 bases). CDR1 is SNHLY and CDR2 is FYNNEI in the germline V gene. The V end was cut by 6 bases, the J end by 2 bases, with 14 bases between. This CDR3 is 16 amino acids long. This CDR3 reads CASSLEVRAYNSPLHF. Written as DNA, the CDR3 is TGTGCCAGCAGCTTGGAGGTCAGGGCCTATAATTCACCCCTCCACTTT.

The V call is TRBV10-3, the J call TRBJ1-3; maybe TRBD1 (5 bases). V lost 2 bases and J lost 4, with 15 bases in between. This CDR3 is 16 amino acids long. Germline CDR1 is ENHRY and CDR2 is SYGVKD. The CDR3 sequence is CAISEPRDPGGNTIYF. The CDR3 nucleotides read TGTGCCATCAGTGAGCCCCGGGACCCCGGGGGAAACACCATATATTTT.

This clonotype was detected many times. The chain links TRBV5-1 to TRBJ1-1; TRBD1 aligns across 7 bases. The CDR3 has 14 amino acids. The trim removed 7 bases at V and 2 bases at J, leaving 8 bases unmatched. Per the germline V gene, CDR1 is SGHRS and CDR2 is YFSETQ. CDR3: CASSPTGQNTEAFF. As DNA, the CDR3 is TGCGCCAGCTCTCCGACAGGGCAAAACACTGAAGCTTTCTTT.

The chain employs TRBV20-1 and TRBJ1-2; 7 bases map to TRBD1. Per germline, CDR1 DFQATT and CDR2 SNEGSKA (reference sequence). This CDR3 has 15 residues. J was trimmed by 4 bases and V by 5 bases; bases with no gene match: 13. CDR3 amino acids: CSARNPPAGGYGYTF. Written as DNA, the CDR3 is TGCAGTGCTCGCAATCCACCGGCAGGGGGCTATGGCTACACCTTC.

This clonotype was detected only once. CDR3 in amino acids: CSARSGGAHGNQPQHF. Here the CDR3 DNA reads TGCAGTGCTAGAAGTGGGGGGGCGCACGGCAATCAGCCCCAGCATTTT. The chain employs TRBV20-1 and TRBJ1-5, with a tentative D call TRBD1 (6 bases). The CDR3 runs to 16 residues. Germline loops: CDR1 DFQATT, CDR2 SNEGSKA (reference sequence). Trimming took off 2 bases at V and 2 bases at J, with 16 bases between the two ends.

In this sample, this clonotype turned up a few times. The CDR3 protein is CASRGLAGGRVRETQYF. DNA of the CDR3: TGTGCCAGCAGGGGACTAGCGGGAGGGCGGGTCCGAGAGACCCAGTACTTC. The V gene is TRBV6-1, the J gene TRBJ2-5, with TRBD2 matching 16 bases. The CDR3 contains 17 residues. J was trimmed by 4 bases and V by 6 bases; bases with no gene match: 8. The germline CDR1 and CDR2 sequences are MNHNS and SASEGT.

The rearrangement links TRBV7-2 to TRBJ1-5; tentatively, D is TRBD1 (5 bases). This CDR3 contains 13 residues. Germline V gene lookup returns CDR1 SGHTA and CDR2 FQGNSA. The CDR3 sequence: CAKGHGSNQPQHF. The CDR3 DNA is TGTGCTAAAGGACACGGGAGCAATCAGCCCCAGCATTTT.

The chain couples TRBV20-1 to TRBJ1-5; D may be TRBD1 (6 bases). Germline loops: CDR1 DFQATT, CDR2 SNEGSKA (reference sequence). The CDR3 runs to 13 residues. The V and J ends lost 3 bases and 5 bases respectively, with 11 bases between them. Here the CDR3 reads CSASGGHHQPQHF. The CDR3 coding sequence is TGCAGTGCTAGTGGGGGGCATCATCAGCCCCAGCATTTT.

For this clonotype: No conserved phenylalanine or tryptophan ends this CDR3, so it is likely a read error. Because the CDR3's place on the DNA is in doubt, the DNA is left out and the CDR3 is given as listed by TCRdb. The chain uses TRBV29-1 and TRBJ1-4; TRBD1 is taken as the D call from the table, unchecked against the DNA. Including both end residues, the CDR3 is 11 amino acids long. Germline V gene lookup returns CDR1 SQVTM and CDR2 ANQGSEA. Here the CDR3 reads CSVDLDREDYG.

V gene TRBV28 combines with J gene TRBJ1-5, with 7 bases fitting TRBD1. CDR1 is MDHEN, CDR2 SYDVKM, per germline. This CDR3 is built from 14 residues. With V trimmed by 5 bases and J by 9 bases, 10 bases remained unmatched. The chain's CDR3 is CASSRDRVGGPQHF. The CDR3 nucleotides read TGTGCCAGCAGTCGCGACAGGGTAGGCGGGCCCCAGCATTTT.

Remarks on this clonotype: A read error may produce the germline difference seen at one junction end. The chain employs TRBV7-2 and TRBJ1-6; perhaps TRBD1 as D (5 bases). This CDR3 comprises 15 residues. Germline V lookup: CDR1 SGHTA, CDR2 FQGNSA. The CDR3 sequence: CASGLPGLEWGPLHF. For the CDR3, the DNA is TGTGCCAGCGGCTTACCGGGCCTAGAGTGGGGCCCCCTCCACTTT.

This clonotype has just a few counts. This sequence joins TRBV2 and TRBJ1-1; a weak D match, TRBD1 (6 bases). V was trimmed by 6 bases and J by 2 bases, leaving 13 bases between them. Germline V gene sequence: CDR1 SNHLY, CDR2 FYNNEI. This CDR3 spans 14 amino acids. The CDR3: CASRDRTVNTEAFF. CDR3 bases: TGTGCCAGCAGAGACCGGACAGTAAACACTGAAGCTTTCTTT.